Listed below are T cell receptor beta chains from one sample, sequenced in a study of molecular identifiers for immune sequencing clone quantification. TCRdb reanalysed the PCR reads using MiXCR and keeps one entry per CDR3 protein. The sample has about 640,000 distinct CDR3 sequences, nearly 20% seen once. Material: naive CD8+ T cells from blood, with Jurkat cell RNA spiked in. The receptor set was obtained from a human donor in good health. Some libraries in this study had Jurkat cell RNA spiked in. Each CDR3 is given with its conserved first and last residue. The D gene is left open where the match is weak. Part of the rows lack a size; the others show once, few, many or a class for expanded clones.

size: -
V: TRBV14
D: -
J: TRBJ2-3
DNA: TGTGCCGGCAGCCCCCTAGGGCTTATCCCCCCCACAGATACGCAGTATTTT
CDR3: CAGSPLGLIPPTDTQYF

size: many
V: TRBV7-2
D: -
J: TRBJ1-3
DNA: TGTGCCAGCAGCTTAGGGCGGACCTCTGGAAACACCATATATTTT
CDR3: CASSLGRTSGNTIYF

size: few
V: TRBV5-1
D: -
J: TRBJ2-7
DNA: TGCGCCAGCAGCTTGTACAGCGATTACACCTACGAGCAGTACTTC
CDR3: CASSLYSDYTYEQYF

size: few
V: TRBV10-1
D: TRBD1
J: TRBJ2-3
DNA: TGCGCCAGCAGCGCGGAGGCAGGGGGAGATACGCAGTATTTT
CDR3: CASSAEAGGDTQYF

size: many
V: TRBV12-3/TRBV12-4
D: -
J: TRBJ2-1
DNA: TGTGCCAGCAGTTTTGGAGACTACAATGAGCAGTTCTTC
CDR3: CASSFGDYNEQFF

size: few
V: TRBV28
D: -
J: TRBJ2-1
DNA: TGTGCCATCCCTGCCTACCCGGACTCCTACAATGAGCAGTTCTTC
CDR3: CAIPAYPDSYNEQFF

size: many
V: TRBV5-6
D: TRBD1
J: TRBJ2-4
DNA: TGTGCCAGCAGCTTGAACAGGGGGCTGGGGGTGGCCAAAAACATTCAGTACTTC
CDR3: CASSLNRGLGVAKNIQYF

size: -
V: TRBV4-3
D: TRBD2
J: TRBJ2-1
DNA: TGCGCCAGCAGCCAAATAGGACTAGCGGGACTAGGGAATGAGCAGTTCTTC
CDR3: CASSQIGLAGLGNEQFF

size: many
V: TRBV6-5
D: -
J: TRBJ1-1
DNA: TGTGCCAGCAGCGACTGGTCTGAAGCTTTCTTT
CDR3: CASSDWSEAFF

size: few
V: TRBV28
D: -
J: TRBJ1-3
DNA: TGTGCCAGCAGTTTATACGCAGGGGATACCTCTGGAAACACCATATATTTT
CDR3: CASSLYAGDTSGNTIYF

size: many
V: TRBV20-1
D: -
J: TRBJ2-7
DNA: TGCAGTGCTACGGAGAGTTCACTAGCCGGAATGTACGAGCAGTACTTC
CDR3: CSATESSLAGMYEQYF

size: -
V: TRBV11-2
D: -
J: TRBJ2-1
DNA: TGTGCCAGCTGGGGTGGATTTAAGGGCAATGAGCAGTTCTTC
CDR3: CASWGGFKGNEQFF

size: many
V: TRBV2
D: -
J: TRBJ1-1
DNA: TGTGCCAGCAGTGAAGTTGGGGATTGGGGTGAAGCTTTCTTT
CDR3: CASSEVGDWGEAFF

size: many
V: TRBV14
D: -
J: TRBJ2-1
DNA: TGCGCCAGCAGCCAAGAGGGGAATGAGCAGTTCTTC
CDR3: CASSQEGNEQFF

size: many
V: TRBV6-2/TRBV6-3
D: -
J: TRBJ2-6
DNA: TGTGCCAGCAGTAAATATCGACAGGGACTAGCTGGGGCCAACGTCCTGACTTTC
CDR3: CASSKYRQGLAGANVLTF

size: many
V: TRBV7-9
D: -
J: TRBJ2-7
DNA: TGTGCCAGCAGCCCCAGTACGGGGGCAGTCTACGAGCAGTACTTC
CDR3: CASSPSTGAVYEQYF

size: many
V: TRBV27
D: TRBD2
J: TRBJ2-7
DNA: TGTGCCAGCAGTAACCCGCGGGTAGCGGGCCCGGGAAGGACGGCCTACGAGCAGTACTTC
CDR3: CASSNPRVAGPGRTAYEQYF

size: few
V: TRBV12-5
D: TRBD2
J: TRBJ2-3
DNA: TGTGCTAGTGGTTACTCCCTTAGCGGGGGGGTCCCAGGTACGCAGTATTTT
CDR3: CASGYSLSGGVPGTQYF

size: many
V: TRBV19
D: -
J: TRBJ2-3
DNA: TGTGCCAGTAGTATGGAGGGGGCCTCCGGGGGCACAGATACGCAGTATTTT
CDR3: CASSMEGASGGTDTQYF

size: -
V: TRBV9
D: -
J: TRBJ2-3
DNA: TGTGCCAGCAGCGCTTTTCGGGGGGCAGGAGATACGCAGTATTTT
CDR3: CASSAFRGAGDTQYF

size: many
V: TRBV4-1
D: TRBD1
J: TRBJ2-5
DNA: TGCGCCAGCAGCCAAGTTAGAGGGGGCGAAGAGACCCAGTACTTC
CDR3: CASSQVRGGEETQYF

size: -
V: TRBV4-3
D: TRBD1
J: TRBJ2-1
DNA: TGCGCCAGCAGCCAAGATCGGGCCACAGGGGGTTCCTACAATGAGCAGTTCTTC
CDR3: CASSQDRATGGSYNEQFF

size: -
V: TRBV7-9
D: TRBD2
J: TRBJ2-7
DNA: TGTGCCAGCGGCGGGACTAGCGGGGACTACGAGCAGTACTTC
CDR3: CASGGTSGDYEQYF